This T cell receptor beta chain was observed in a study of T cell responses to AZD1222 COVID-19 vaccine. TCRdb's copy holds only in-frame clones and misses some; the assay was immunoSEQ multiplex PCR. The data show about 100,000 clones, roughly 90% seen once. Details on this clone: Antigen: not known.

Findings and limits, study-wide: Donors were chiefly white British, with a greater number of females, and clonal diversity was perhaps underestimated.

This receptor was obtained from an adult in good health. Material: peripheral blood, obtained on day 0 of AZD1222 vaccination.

In DNA form, the CDR3 reads TGTGCCAGCAGTGAGTGGAGCAGTCCCATGAACACTGAAGCTTTCTTT. This gives the protein CASSEWSSPMNTEAFF. The V gene is TRBV2, the J gene TRBJ1-1; D not resolved. Trimming removed 3 bases at V and 0 bases at J, with 14 bases between. CDR3 length equals 16 residues. The V gene's germline CDR1 is SNHLY and CDR2 FYNNEI.